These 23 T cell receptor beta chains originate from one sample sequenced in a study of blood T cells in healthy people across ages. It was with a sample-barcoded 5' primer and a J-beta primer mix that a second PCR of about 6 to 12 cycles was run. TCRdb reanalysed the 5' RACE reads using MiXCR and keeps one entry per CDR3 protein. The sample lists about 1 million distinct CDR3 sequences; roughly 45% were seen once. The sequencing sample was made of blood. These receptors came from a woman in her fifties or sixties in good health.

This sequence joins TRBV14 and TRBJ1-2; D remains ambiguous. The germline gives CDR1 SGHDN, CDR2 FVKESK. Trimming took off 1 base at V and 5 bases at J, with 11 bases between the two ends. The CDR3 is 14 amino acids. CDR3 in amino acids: CASSQAPERYGYTF. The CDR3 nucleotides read TGTGCCAGCAGCCAAGCCCCGGAGCGGTATGGCTACACCTTC.

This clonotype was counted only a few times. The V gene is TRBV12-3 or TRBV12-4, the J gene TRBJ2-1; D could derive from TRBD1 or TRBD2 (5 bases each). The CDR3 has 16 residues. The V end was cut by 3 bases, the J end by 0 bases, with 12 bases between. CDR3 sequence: CASSFGTASSYNEQFF. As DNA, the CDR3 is TGTGCCAGCAGTTTTGGGACGGCCAGCTCCTACAATGAGCAGTTCTTC.

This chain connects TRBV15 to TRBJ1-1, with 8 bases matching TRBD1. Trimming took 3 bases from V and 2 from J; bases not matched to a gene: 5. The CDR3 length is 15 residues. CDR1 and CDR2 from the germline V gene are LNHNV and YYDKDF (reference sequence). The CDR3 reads CATSREQGANTEAFF. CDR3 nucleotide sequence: TGTGCCACCAGCAGGGAGCAGGGGGCTAACACTGAAGCTTTCTTT. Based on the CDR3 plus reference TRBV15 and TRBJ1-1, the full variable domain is DAMVIQNPRYQVTQFGKPVTLSCSQTLNHNVMYWYQQKSSQAPKLLFHYYDKDFNNEADTPDNFQSRRPNTSFCFLDIRSPGLGDTAMYLCATSREQGANTEAFFGQGTRLTVV.

CDR3 nucleotides: TGTGCCAGCAGGAAGGGGGATGCGAACACCGGGGAGCTGTTTTTT. The encoded protein is CASRKGDANTGELFF. The chain combines TRBV7-6 with TRBJ2-2; a possible D gene is TRBD1 (6 bases). This CDR3 has 15 amino acids. The V end lost 6 bases, the J end lost 0 bases, and 11 bases lay between the germline ends. Germline-derived CDR1 and CDR2 are SGHVS and FNYEAQ.

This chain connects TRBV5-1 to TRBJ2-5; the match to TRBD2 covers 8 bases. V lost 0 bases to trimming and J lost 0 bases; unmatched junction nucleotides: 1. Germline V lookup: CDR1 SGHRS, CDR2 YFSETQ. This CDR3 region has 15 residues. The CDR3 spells CASSLGRGDQETQYF. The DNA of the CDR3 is TGCGCCAGCAGCTTGGGGCGGGGGGACCAAGAGACCCAGTACTTC.

The CDR3 loop is CASRTDRGETQYF. CDR3 DNA sequence: TGTGCCAGCAGGACTGACAGGGGAGAGACCCAGTACTTC. The rearrangement links TRBV27 to TRBJ2-5; TRBD1 aligns across 8 bases. Trimming cost V 6 bases and J 4 bases; bases outside gene matches: 4. Germline-derived CDR1 and CDR2 are MNHEY and SMNVEV (reference sequence). CDR3 length: 13 amino acids.

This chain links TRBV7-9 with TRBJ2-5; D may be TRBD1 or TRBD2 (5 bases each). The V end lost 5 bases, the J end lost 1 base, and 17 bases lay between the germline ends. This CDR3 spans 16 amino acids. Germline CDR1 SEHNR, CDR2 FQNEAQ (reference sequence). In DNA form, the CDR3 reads TGTGCCAGCAGCCCACCCCAGGGTACTAGCCAAGAGACCCAGTACTTC. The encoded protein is CASSPPQGTSQETQYF.

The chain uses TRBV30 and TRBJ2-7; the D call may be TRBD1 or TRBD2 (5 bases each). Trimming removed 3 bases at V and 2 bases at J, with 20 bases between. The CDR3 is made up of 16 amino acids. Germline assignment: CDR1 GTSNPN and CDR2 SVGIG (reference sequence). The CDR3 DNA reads TGTGCCTGGAGACGTAGCGAGGGGTTCCTTCCCTACGAGCAGTACTTC. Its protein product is CAWRRSEGFLPYEQYF.

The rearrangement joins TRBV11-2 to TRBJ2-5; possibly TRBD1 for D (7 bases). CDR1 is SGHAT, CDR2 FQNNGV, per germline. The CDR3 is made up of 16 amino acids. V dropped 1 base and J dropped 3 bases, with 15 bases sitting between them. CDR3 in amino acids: CASSLGGGGVEETQYF. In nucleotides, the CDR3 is TGTGCCAGCAGCTTAGGTGGAGGGGGCGTAGAAGAGACCCAGTACTTC.

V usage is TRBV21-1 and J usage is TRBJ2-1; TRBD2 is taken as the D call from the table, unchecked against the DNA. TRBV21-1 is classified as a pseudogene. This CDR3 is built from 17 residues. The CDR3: CASSATDQREWMDEQFF. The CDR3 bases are TGTGCCAGCAGCGCAACCGACCAGCGGGAGTGGATGGATGAGCAGTTCTTC.

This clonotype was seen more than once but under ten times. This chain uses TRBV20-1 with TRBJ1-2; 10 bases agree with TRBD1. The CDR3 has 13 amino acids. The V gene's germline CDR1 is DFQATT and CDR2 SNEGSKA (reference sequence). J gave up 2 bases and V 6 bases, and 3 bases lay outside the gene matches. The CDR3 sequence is CSAGDRGNYGYTF. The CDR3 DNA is TGCAGTGCCGGGGACAGGGGAAACTATGGCTACACCTTC.

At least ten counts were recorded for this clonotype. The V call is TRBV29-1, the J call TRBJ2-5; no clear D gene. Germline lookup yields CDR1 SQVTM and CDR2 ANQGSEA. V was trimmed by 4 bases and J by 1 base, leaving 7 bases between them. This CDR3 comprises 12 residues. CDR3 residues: CSVVGVQETQYF. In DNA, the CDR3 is TGCAGCGTTGTTGGGGTCCAAGAGACCCAGTACTTC.

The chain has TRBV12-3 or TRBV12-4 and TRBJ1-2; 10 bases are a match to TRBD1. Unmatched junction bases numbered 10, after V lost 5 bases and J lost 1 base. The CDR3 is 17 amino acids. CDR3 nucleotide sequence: TGTGCCAGCAGTAGGCGACAGGGGGCTAACCTTAACTATGGCTACACCTTC. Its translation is CASSRRQGANLNYGYTF.

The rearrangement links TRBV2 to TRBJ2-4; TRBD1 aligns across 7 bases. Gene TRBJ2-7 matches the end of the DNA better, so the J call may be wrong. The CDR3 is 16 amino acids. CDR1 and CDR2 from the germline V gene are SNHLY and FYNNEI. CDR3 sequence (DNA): TGTGCCGGCGATGGCCCAAGGGACAGAAACTCCTACGAGCAGTACTTC. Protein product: CAGDGPRDRNSYEQYF.

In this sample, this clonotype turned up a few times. CDR3 protein: CASSTTSFYEQYF. The CDR3 DNA reads as TGTGCCAGCAGCACGACTAGCTTCTACGAGCAGTACTTC. The chain couples TRBV6-2 or TRBV6-3 to TRBJ2-7, with 7 bases matching TRBD2. V was clipped by 6 bases and J by 3 bases; unmatched bases: 5. The CDR3 is 13 residues long. In germline, CDR1 is MNHEY, CDR2 SVGEGT.

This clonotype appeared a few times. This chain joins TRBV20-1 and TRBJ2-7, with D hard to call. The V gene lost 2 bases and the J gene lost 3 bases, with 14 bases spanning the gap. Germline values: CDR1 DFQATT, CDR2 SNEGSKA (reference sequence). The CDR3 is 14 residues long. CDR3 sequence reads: CSARHIQAVYEQYF. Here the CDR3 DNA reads TGCAGTGCTAGACATATCCAGGCCGTCTACGAGCAGTACTTC.

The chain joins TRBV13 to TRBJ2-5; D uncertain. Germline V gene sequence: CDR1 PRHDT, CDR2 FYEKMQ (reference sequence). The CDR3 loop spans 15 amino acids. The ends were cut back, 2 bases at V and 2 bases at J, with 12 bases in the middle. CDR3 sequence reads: CASSLTPRLQETQYF. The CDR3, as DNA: TGTGCCAGCAGCTTAACCCCCCGGTTGCAAGAGACCCAGTACTTC.

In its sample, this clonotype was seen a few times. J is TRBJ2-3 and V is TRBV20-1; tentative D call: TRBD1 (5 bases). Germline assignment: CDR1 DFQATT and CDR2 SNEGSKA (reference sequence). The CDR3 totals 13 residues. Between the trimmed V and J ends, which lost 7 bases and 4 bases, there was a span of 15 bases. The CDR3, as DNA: TGCAGTGGCCCCACCCAGGGATCAGATACGCAGTATTTT. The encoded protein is CSGPTQGSDTQYF.

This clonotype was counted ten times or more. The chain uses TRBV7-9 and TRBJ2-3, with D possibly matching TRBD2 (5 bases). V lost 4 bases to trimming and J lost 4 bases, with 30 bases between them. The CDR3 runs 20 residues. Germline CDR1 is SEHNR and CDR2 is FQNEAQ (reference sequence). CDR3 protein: CASSSQTGWAGDVTADTQYF. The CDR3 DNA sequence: TGTGCCAGCAGCTCACAGACCGGTTGGGCCGGGGATGTAACAGCAGATACGCAGTATTTT.

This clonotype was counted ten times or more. The CDR3 bases are TGTGCCAGCAGTTATAACGGAGATACGCAGTATTTT. Its translation: CASSYNGDTQYF. The chain employs TRBV6-2 or TRBV6-3 and TRBJ2-3, with no clear D. Per germline, CDR1 MNHEY and CDR2 SVGEGT. The CDR3 has 12 amino acids. Trimming removed 3 bases from V and 5 bases from J, with 6 bases in between.

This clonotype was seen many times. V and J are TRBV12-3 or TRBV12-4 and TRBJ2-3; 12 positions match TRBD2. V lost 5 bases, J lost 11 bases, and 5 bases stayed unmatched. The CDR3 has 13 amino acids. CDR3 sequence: CASSPLAGGMQYF. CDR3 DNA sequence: TGTGCCAGCAGTCCACTAGCGGGAGGAATGCAGTATTTT.

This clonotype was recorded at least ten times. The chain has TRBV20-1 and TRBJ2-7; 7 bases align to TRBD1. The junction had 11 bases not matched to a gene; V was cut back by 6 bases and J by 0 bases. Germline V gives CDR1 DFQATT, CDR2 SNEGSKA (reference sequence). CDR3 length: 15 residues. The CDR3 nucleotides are TGCAGTGCCAAGGGGGCGGACTTGGGCTCCTACGAGCAGTACTTC. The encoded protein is CSAKGADLGSYEQYF.

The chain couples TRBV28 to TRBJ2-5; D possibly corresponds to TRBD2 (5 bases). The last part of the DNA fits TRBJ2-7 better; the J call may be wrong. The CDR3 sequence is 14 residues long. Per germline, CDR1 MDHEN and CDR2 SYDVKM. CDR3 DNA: TGTGCCAGCAGTTTAGCGAGGAGGACGCACGAGCAGTACTTC. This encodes CASSLARRTHEQYF.